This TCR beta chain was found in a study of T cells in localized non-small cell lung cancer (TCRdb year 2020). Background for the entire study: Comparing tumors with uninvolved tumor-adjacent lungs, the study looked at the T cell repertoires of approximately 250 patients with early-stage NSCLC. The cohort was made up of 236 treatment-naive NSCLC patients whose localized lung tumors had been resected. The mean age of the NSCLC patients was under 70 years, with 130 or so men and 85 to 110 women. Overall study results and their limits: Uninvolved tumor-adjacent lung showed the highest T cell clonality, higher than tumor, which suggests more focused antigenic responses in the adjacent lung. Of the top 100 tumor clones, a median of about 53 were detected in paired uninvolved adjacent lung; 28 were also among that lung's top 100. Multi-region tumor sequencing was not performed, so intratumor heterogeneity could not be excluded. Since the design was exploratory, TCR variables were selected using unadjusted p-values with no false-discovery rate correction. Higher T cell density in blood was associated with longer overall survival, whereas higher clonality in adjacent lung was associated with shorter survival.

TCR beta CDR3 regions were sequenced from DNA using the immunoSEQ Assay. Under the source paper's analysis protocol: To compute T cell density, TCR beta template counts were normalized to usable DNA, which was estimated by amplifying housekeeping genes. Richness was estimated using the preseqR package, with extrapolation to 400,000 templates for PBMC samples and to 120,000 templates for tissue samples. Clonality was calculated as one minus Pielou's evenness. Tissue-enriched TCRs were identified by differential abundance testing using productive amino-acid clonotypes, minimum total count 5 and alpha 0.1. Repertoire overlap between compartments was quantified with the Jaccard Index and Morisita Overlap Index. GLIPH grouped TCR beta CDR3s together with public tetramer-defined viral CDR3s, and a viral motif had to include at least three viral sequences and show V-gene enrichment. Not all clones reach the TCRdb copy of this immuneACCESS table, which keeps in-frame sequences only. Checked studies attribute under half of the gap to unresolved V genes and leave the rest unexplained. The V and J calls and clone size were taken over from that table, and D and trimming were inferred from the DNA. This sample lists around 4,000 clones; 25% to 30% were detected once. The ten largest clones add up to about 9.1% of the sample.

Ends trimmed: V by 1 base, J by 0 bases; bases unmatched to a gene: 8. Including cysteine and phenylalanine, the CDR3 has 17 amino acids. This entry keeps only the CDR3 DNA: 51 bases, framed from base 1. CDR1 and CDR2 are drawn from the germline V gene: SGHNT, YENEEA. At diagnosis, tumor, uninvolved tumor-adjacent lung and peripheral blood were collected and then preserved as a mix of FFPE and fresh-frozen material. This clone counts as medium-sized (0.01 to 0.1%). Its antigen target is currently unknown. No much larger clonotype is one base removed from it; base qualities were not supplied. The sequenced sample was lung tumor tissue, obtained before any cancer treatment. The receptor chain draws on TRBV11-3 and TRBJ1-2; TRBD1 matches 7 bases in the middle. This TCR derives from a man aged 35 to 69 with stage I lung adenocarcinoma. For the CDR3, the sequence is CASSLGATGAANYGYTF. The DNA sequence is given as TGTGCCAGCAGCTTAGGGGCCACAGGGGCGGCTAACTATGGCTACACCTTC.